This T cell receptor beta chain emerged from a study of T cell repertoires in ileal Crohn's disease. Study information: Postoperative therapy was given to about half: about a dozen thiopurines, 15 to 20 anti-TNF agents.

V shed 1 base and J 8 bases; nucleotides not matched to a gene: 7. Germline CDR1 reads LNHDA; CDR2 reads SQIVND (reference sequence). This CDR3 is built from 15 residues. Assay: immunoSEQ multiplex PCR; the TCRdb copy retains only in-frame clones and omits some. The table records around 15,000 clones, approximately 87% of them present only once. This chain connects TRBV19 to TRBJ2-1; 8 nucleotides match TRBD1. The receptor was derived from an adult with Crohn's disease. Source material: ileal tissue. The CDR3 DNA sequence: TGTGCCAGTAGTATAGGGGACAGGTCTCTGGATGAGCAGTTCTTC. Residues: CASSIGDRSLDEQFF.